Presented here are 11 T cell receptor beta chains from one specimen sequenced in a study of brain T cells in children with intractable seizures (dated by TCRdb to the early 2020s). The library came from the immunoSEQ multiplex PCR assay. TCRdb mirrors the immuneACCESS table, restricted to in-frame sequences. Some clones are absent from its copies; in checked studies, under half trace to an unresolved V gene, and the reason for the others is unknown. The sample profile shows roughly 80,000 clones; roughly 91% of them were found once. The ten most abundant clones make up more than 1.5% of the sample. Interpreted using the paper, the time point label stands for: resected brain tissue, or blood drawn just prior to surgery. The specimen was peripheral blood, collected at surgery. These receptors came from a boy in the first two years of life with tuberous sclerosis and intractable seizures.

The V and J genes are TRBV7-9 and TRBJ2-7; D might be TRBD1 (5 bases). V dropped 5 bases and J dropped 3 bases, with 14 bases sitting between them. The CDR3 covers 14 residues. CDR1 and CDR2 from the germline V gene are SEHNR and FQNEAQ (reference sequence). CDR3 DNA sequence: TGTGCCAGCAGCCCCGCGGACAACTACTACGAGCAGTACTTC. It specifies CASSPADNYYEQYF.

The V call is TRBV27, the J call TRBJ1-1; 8 bases line up with TRBD1. Germline CDR1 is MNHEY and CDR2 is SMNVEV (reference sequence). The CDR3 contains 14 residues. Germline trimming cut 5 bases from V and 5 bases from J; bases unmatched to any gene: 7. The CDR3 coding sequence is TGTGCCAGCAGTCCATTTACAGGGGGAACTGAAGCTTTCTTT. Translating gives CASSPFTGGTEAFF.

The J gene is TRBJ1-1, the V gene TRBV9; D ambiguous. Trimming took off 0 bases at V and 8 bases at J, with 11 bases between the two ends. Germline loops: CDR1 SGDLS, CDR2 YYNGEE. The CDR3 covers 13 residues. Here the CDR3 reads CASSVDLGHEAFF. Here the CDR3 DNA reads TGTGCCAGCAGCGTAGATCTGGGCCACGAAGCTTTCTTT. Variable domain in full (rest from reference TRBV9 and TRBJ1-1): DSGVTQTPKHLITATGQRVTLRCSPRSGDLSVYWYQQSLDQGLQFLIQYYNGEERAKGNILERFSAQQFPDLHSELNLSSLELGDSALYFCASSVDLGHEAFFGQGTRLTVV.

The chain has TRBV30 and TRBJ1-2, with no clear D. Per germline, CDR1 GTSNPN and CDR2 SVGIG (reference sequence). The CDR3 is 14 residues long. Trimming stripped 2 bases from V and 4 bases from J, with 14 bases between. The CDR3 protein is CAWSPVLGTYGYTF. The CDR3 DNA sequence: TGTGCCTGGAGTCCTGTTCTGGGCACCTATGGCTACACCTTC. The full variable domain, completed using reference TRBV30 and TRBJ1-2, is SQTIHQWPATLVQPVGSPLSLECTVEGTSNPNLYWYRQAAGRGLQLLFYSVGIGQISSEVPQNLSASRPQDRQFILSSKKLLLSDSGFYLCAWSPVLGTYGYTFGSGTRLTVV.

The V and J genes are TRBV6-5 and TRBJ1-5, with no clear D. CDR3 length equals 14 residues. Germline V gene lookup returns CDR1 MNHEY and CDR2 SVGAGI. Trimming pared 0 bases from V and 11 bases from J, leaving 14 bases between. CDR3 sequence: CASSYSSWVLSQHF. The CDR3 bases are TGTGCCAGCAGTTACTCGTCTTGGGTTCTTTCCCAGCATTTT.

The rearrangement uses TRBV5-4 and TRBJ2-5, with a possible D match to TRBD1 (5 bases). V was cut by 2 bases and J by 5 bases, with 13 bases left in between. The CDR3 extends over 14 amino acids. Germline-derived CDR1 and CDR2 are SGHNT and YYREEE (reference sequence). CDR3: CASSLNQGWETQYF. CDR3 coding DNA: TGTGCCAGCAGCTTAAATCAGGGTTGGGAGACCCAGTACTTC. The full variable domain, rest sourced from reference TRBV5-4 and TRBJ2-5, is ETGVTQSPTHLIKTRGQQVTLRCSSQSGHNTVSWYQQALGQGPQFIFQYYREEENGRGNFPPRFSGLQFPNYSSELNVNALELDDSALYLCASSLNQGWETQYFGPGTRLLVL.

This chain uses TRBV18 with TRBJ1-2; TRBD1 is a possible D gene (5 bases). Per the germline V gene, CDR1 is KGHSH and CDR2 is LQKENI. CDR3 length: 12 residues. The V and J ends lost 2 bases and 4 bases respectively, with 5 bases between them. As DNA, the CDR3 is TGTGCCAGCTCACCAGGGGGCTATGGCTACACCTTC. This codes for CASSPGGYGYTF. The entire variable domain, with the rest obtained from reference TRBV18 and TRBJ1-2, is as follows: NAGVMQNPRHLVRRRGQEARLRCSPMKGHSHVYWYRQLPEEGLKFMVYLQKENIIDESGMPKERFSAEFPKEGPSILRIQQVVRGDSAAYFCASSPGGYGYTFGSGTRLTVV.

The chain combines TRBV5-8 with TRBJ2-7; D remains unclear. CDR1 is SGHTS and CDR2 is YDEGEE in the germline V gene. The CDR3 is 11 residues long. V shed 0 bases and J shed 2 bases, with 0 bases lying between them. CDR3 sequence reads: CASSLAYEQYF. CDR3 DNA sequence: TGTGCCAGCAGCTTGGCCTACGAGCAGTACTTC.

The CDR3 is CATSDYRAEGYTF. CDR3 bases: TGTGCCACCAGTGATTACAGGGCGGAAGGCTACACCTTC. This chain connects TRBV24-1 to TRBJ1-2; maybe TRBD1 (6 bases). The CDR3 covers 13 residues. Trimming took 2 bases from V and 8 from J, leaving 11 bases between them. Germline V gives CDR1 KGHDR, CDR2 SFDVKD.

The genes are TRBV27 and TRBJ1-1, with no clear D. Trimming shortened V by 11 bases and J by 1 base, and 11 bases separated the two germline ends. The CDR3 sequence is 12 residues long. Germline V CDR1 and CDR2: MNHEY, SMNVEV (reference sequence). CDR3 sequence: CAAWRTNTEAFF. CDR3 DNA sequence: TGTGCCGCCTGGCGGACGAACACTGAAGCTTTCTTT.

This clone has just one count. This chain connects TRBV29-1 to TRBJ2-5; 8 bases fit TRBD2. The germline gives CDR1 SQVTM, CDR2 ANQGSEA. The V gene end was trimmed by 6 bases and the J gene end by 5 bases; junction bases not matched to a gene: 8. The CDR3 spans 13 residues. CDR3 sequence: CSVDKGLVETQYF. The CDR3 bases are TGCAGCGTGGATAAGGGACTAGTCGAGACCCAGTACTTC.